This T cell receptor (beta chain) emerged from a study of HIV-infected children after antiretroviral therapy interruption (dated by TCRdb to the late 2010s). A note on the overall study: Eight children were included: four on planned treatment interruption and four on continuous treatment, all with CD4+ count above 500 and viral load below 50 copies/ml. The interruption group had a median age of roughly 10 years, compared with approximately 8 years in the continuous treatment group. Most participating children had recorded exposure to EBV and CMV. Interruption-arm samples came from week 0, week 12, end of interruption (week 24 or 48), and about 3 years after study end. In the continuous-treatment arm, samples from corresponding weeks 0, 48 and 150 were analyzed. Alongside measurements of thymic output, the study compared TCR repertoires of children on planned treatment interruption with TCR repertoires of children on continuous antiretroviral treatment.

In light of the paper, this sample's treatment or condition label describes: PENTA 11 planned treatment interruption arm or continuous ART arm. The participants were children from the United Kingdom between 2 and 15 years old who had been on ART with at least three drugs for 24 weeks or longer. Cryopreserved PBMCs containing at least 5 million viable cells were needed, and a few candidate patients were excluded because their viable PBMC yield was low. Using a FACSAria III cell sorter, naive CD4+ CD45RA+ CD45RO- T cells were FACS-sorted out of thawed PBMCs. After sorting, cells were fixed, and RNA was extracted with the RNeasy FFPE kit and then with the RNeasy Micro kit. This clonotype came up many times. Its antigen is currently not known. Within one base of it there is no much larger clone, and no base qualities were kept. The germline V end is reduced by 5 bases and the J end by 11 bases; junction bases left unmatched: 13. The CDR3 holds 14 amino acids from the cysteine to the phenylalanine. Solely the CDR3 DNA is kept, with 42 bases framed from the first base. Reading the germline V gene (reference sequence) gives CDR1 LNHDA and CDR2 SQIVND.

Libraries were constructed by 3' RACE. TCR libraries were built from RNA using a 3' RACE protocol with unique molecular identifiers to correct PCR amplification bias. Amplicon libraries were pooled in groups of up to 12 and sequenced on an Illumina MiSeq using v2 2x250 paired-end chemistry. The paper's data handling went like this. Reads were processed with Decombinator for assignment of V and J genes and CDR3, and barcode-based correction of errors and PCR bias was applied. Repertoires were subsampled to equal depth before Gini coefficient calculation using the R ineq package. CDR3 similarity was assessed with GLIPH, Hamming distance and a shared triplet metric. Starting from the raw public reads, TCRdb applied fastp trimming at Q25, assembled clones with MiXCR and retained in-frame beta chains. Merged by CDR3 protein, the rows form single entries marked with the most common genes and DNA. For this entry, the V and J calls and clone size follow TCRdb and not the study's own pipeline. The sample table contains tens of thousands of distinct CDR3 sequences; only one count was recorded for under 8% of them. Roughly 1% of the sample lies in the top ten.

General findings and caveats noted by the study authors: The naive CD4+ Gini coefficient rose by the end of treatment interruption, suggesting clonal expansion, and returned to baseline by 3 years. The sorted CD45RA+ naive cells might contain minor non-naive CD45RA+ populations, such as EMRA or stem memory cells. In the naive CD4+ repertoires of PTI patients, CDR3 sharing between time points dropped after the start of interruption, while many sequences were shared between the end of interruption and 3 years later. The low number of patients is regarded as a limitation, and the data should be interpreted with caution.

This sequence was found in a pool of human donors with HIV. The specimen comprised CD45RA+ CD4+ T cells from PBMCs, pooled from several time points, sampled from a donor given antiretroviral therapy, either interrupted or continuous. The meaning of the sample's cell subset or site label: naive CD4+ CD45RA+ CD45RO- T cells. The rearrangement joined TRBV19 to TRBJ1-1; the central 8 bases match TRBD1. The CDR3 reads CASSESGTGSLAFF. Here is the DNA: TGTGCCAGTAGTGAGAGCGGGACAGGCTCACTGGCTTTCTTT.